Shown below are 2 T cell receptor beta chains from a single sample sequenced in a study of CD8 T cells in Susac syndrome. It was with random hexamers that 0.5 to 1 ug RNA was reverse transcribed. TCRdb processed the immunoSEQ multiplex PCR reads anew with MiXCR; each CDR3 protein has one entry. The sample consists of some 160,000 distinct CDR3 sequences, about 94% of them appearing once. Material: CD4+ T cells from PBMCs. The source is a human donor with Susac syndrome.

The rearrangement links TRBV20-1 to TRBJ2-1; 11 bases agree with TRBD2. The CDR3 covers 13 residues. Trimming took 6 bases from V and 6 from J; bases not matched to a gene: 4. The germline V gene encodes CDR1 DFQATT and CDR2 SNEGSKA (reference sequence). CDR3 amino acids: CSAPTSGSNEQFF. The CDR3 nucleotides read TGCAGTGCGCCAACTAGCGGGAGCAATGAGCAGTTCTTC.

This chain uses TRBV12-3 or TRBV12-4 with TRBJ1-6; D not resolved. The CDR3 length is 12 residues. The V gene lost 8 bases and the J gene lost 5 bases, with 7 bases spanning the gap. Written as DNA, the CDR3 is TGTGCCAGCCGGGAGAATAATTCACCCCTCCACTTT. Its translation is CASRENNSPLHF.